These 8 T cell receptor beta chains share one sample of origin, sequenced in a study of cytomegalovirus exposure and HLA in healthy donors. Use of 60 Vbeta and 13 Jbeta primers characterized the PCR. Using immunoSEQ multiplex PCR, the repertoire was profiled, and TCRdb retains in-frame clones only, with some absent. This table holds about 250,000 clones, 65% to 85% found once. The sample consisted of PBMCs. These receptor sequences come from a female donor in good health and CMV-seronegative.

This clone was seen only a few times. The J gene is TRBJ2-7, the V gene TRBV9; TRBD1 matches at 8 bases. The germline CDR1 and CDR2 sequences are SGDLS and YYNGEE. This CDR3 spans 14 amino acids. Trimming took 2 bases from V and 2 from J; bases not matched to a gene: 3. CDR3 protein: CASSVGTGAYEQYF. CDR3 in DNA: TGTGCCAGCAGCGTCGGGACAGGTGCCTACGAGCAGTACTTC.

The chain joins TRBV7-9 to TRBJ2-2; possibly TRBD2 for D (6 bases). This CDR3 is built from 16 residues. The V and J ends lost 1 base and 3 bases respectively, with 12 bases between them. CDR1 is SEHNR and CDR2 is FQNEAQ in the germline V gene (reference sequence). CDR3 DNA: TGTGCCAGCAGCTTAGAACGAGGGAGGCACACCGGGGAGCTGTTTTTT. Residues: CASSLERGRHTGELFF.

The genes are TRBV7-6 and TRBJ2-7, with D perhaps TRBD1 (5 bases). Trimming shortened V by 3 bases and J by 3 bases, and 12 bases separated the two germline ends. The CDR3 consists of 14 residues. From germline, CDR1 is SGHVS and CDR2 FNYEAQ. The CDR3 bases are TGTGCCAGCAGCTTCCGAACTGACAGCTACGAGCAGTACTTC. Encoded protein: CASSFRTDSYEQYF.

The chain uses TRBV5-8 and TRBJ2-3; TRBD2 aligns across 8 bases. CDR1 and CDR2 (germline): SGHTS, YDEGEE. V shed 0 bases and J 5 bases; nucleotides not matched to a gene: 5. The CDR3 is 15 residues long. CDR3 coding DNA: TGTGCCAGCAGCTTGGTCCGGGAGGGCCAAGATACGCAGTATTTT. Translated: CASSLVREGQDTQYF. The full variable domain, with the rest looked up from reference TRBV5-8 and TRBJ2-3, is EAGVTQSPTHLIKTRGQQATLRCSPISGHTSVYWYQQALGLGLQFLLWYDEGEERNRGNFPPRFSGRQFPNYSSELNVNALELEDSALYLCASSLVREGQDTQYFGPGTRLTVL.

The chain couples TRBV2 to TRBJ2-6, with TRBD1 matching 9 bases. Germline CDR1 reads SNHLY; CDR2 reads FYNNEI. Unmatched junction bases numbered 8, after V lost 7 bases and J lost 1 base. This CDR3 has 17 amino acids. CDR3 in amino acids: CASNKGQGLSGANVLTF. The CDR3 DNA is TGTGCCAGCAACAAGGGACAGGGCCTATCTGGGGCCAACGTCCTGACTTTC.

The chain has TRBV4-1 and TRBJ2-5, with 9 bases fitting TRBD2. The CDR3 runs 19 residues. CDR1 and CDR2 (germline): MGHRA, YSYEKL. The J segment lost 5 bases and the V segment lost 1 base, leaving 17 bases of the junction unmatched. The CDR3 protein is CASSQGSRLAALMRETQYF. The CDR3 DNA sequence: TGCGCCAGCAGCCAAGGGTCGAGACTAGCGGCTCTTATGAGGGAGACCCAGTACTTC.

The CDR3 loop reads CASSPRTSGYNEQFF. The CDR3 bases are TGTGCCAGCAGCCCAAGGACTAGCGGGTACAATGAGCAGTTCTTC. The chain links TRBV7-9 to TRBJ2-1, with 11 bases lining up with TRBD2. CDR3 length equals 15 residues. From germline, CDR1 is SEHNR and CDR2 FQNEAQ (reference sequence). The V and J ends lost 5 bases and 4 bases, in that order; junction bases with no gene match: 4. The whole variable domain, filled in from reference TRBV7-9 and TRBJ2-1, reads DTGVSQNPRHKITKRGQNVTFRCDPISEHNRLYWYRQTLGQGPEFLTYFQNEAQLEKSRLLSDRFSAERPKGSFSTLEIQRTEQGDSAMYLCASSPRTSGYNEQFFGPGTRLTVL.

This chain connects TRBV6-1 to TRBJ2-5, with D hard to call. The DNA end favors TRBJ2-7, so the J call may be wrong. This CDR3 has 12 residues. Germline CDR1 MNHNS, CDR2 SASEGT. CDR3 DNA sequence: TGTGCCAGCAAAAGACAAACCTACGAGCAGTACTTC. Its translation is CASKRQTYEQYF.